Shown below are 16 T cell receptor beta chains from a single sample sequenced in a study of naive and memory T cell subsets. An oligonucleotide containing a UMI was ligated to the 3' end of TCR cDNA. Ligated cDNA underwent four rounds of PCR with nested alpha and beta constant region primers and SP2. TCRdb analysed the 5' RACE reads with MiXCR anew, one entry per CDR3 protein. The sample shows 50,000 to 60,000 distinct CDR3 sequences, around 8% of them seen only once. Receptors originate from a female donor in good health.

This clonotype was seen ten or more times. This chain connects TRBV24-1 to TRBJ2-1; 8 bases agree with TRBD1. The CDR3 is 16 residues long. Per the germline V gene, CDR1 is KGHDR and CDR2 is SFDVKD. V trimming: 2 bases; J trimming: 2 bases; junction bases outside the gene matches: 4. The DNA of the CDR3 is TGTGCCACCAGTGATTCTGGACAGGGTGCCTACAATGAGCAGTTCTTC. It is translated as CATSDSGQGAYNEQFF.

This chain uses TRBV10-3 with TRBJ2-5, with D perhaps matching TRBD1 (5 bases). Germline V lookup: CDR1 ENHRY, CDR2 SYGVKD. This CDR3 region has 15 residues. V was shortened by 0 bases and J by 5 bases, with 13 bases between the two germline ends. The CDR3 DNA follows: TGTGCCATCAGTGAGTCGGGGCTAGACACCGAGACCCAGTACTTC. It specifies CAISESGLDTETQYF.

V gene TRBV4-1 combines with J gene TRBJ2-7; 7 bases are a match to TRBD1. V shed 5 bases and J 2 bases; nucleotides not matched to a gene: 6. CDR3 length equals 14 residues. Germline CDR1 reads MGHRA; CDR2 reads YSYEKL. The DNA of the CDR3 is TGCGCCAGCAGCTTCGGACAGGCAGCCTACGAGCAGTACTTC. Residues: CASSFGQAAYEQYF.

The J gene is TRBJ2-3, the V gene TRBV7-3; 9 bases map to TRBD2. CDR3 size: 17 residues. CDR1 and CDR2 (germline): SGHTA, FQGTGA. Unmatched junction bases numbered 14, after V lost 5 bases and J lost 5 bases. CDR3 in DNA: TGTGCCAGCAGCCGAGGCGGGGGGGCCTCAATCAGAGATACGCAGTATTTT. This translates into CASSRGGGASIRDTQYF. Based on the CDR3 plus reference TRBV7-3 and TRBJ2-3, the full variable domain is GAGVSQTPSNKVTEKGKYVELRCDPISGHTALYWYRQSLGQGPEFLIYFQGTGAADDSGLPNDRFFAVRPEGSVSTLKIQRTERGDSAVYLCASSRGGGASIRDTQYFGPGTRLTVL.

Remarks on this clonotype: An end of the junction differs from the germline gene, which may be a read error. The chain employs TRBV11-2 and TRBJ2-1, with 9 positions matching TRBD2. The CDR3 loop spans 15 amino acids. The V gene's germline CDR1 is SGHAT and CDR2 FQNNGV. CDR3 protein: CAGSLAGVSYNEQFF. The CDR3 DNA reads as TGTGCCGGCAGCTTAGCGGGGGTGTCCTACAATGAGCAGTTCTTC.

At least ten counts were recorded for this clonotype. The chain combines TRBV25-1 with TRBJ1-5; unclear D gene. The CDR3 runs 13 residues. Germline CDR1 is MGHDK and CDR2 is SYGVNS. V lost 3 bases to trimming and J lost 9 bases, with 12 bases between them. CDR3 amino acids: CASSDPTAWPQHF. The DNA for the CDR3 is TGTGCCAGCAGTGATCCGACGGCATGGCCCCAGCATTTT. Drawing the rest from reference TRBV25-1 and TRBJ1-5, the complete variable domain is EADIYQTPRYLVIGTGKKITLECSQTMGHDKMYWYQQDPGMELHLIHYSYGVNSTEKGDLSSESTVSRIRTEHFPLTLESARPSHTSQYLCASSDPTAWPQHFGDGTRLSIL.

This clonotype was recorded at least ten times. The rearrangement uses TRBV6-5 and TRBJ1-2; TRBD1 aligns across 7 bases. The CDR3 runs to 16 residues. Trimming at V came to 4 bases and at J to 2 bases, leaving 10 bases not matched to a gene. From germline, CDR1 is MNHEY and CDR2 SVGAGI. The DNA of the CDR3 is TGTGCCAGCAGTTCACAGGGGCGCGCTACAAACTATGGCTACACCTTC. Protein sequence: CASSSQGRATNYGYTF.

This clonotype was detected ten times or more. V gene TRBV6-2 or TRBV6-3 combines with J gene TRBJ1-2, with D tentatively TRBD1 (6 bases). CDR1 and CDR2 from the germline V gene are MNHEY and SVGEGT. V dropped 4 bases and J dropped 5 bases, with 14 bases sitting between them. The CDR3 extends over 14 amino acids. The CDR3 protein is CASSSGGHDYGYTF. The CDR3 coding sequence is TGTGCCAGCAGTTCGGGGGGCCATGATTATGGCTACACCTTC.

The chain has TRBV5-1 and TRBJ2-3, with D unclear. V was trimmed by 4 bases and J by 6 bases, leaving 18 bases between them. The CDR3 runs to 15 residues. The germline V gene has CDR1 SGHRS and CDR2 YFSETQ. The CDR3 DNA reads as TGCGCCAGCAGCCCTAAGGTTATCCCGCCCGATACGCAGTATTTT. Protein: CASSPKVIPPDTQYF.

This clonotype was seen many times. V is TRBV20-1 and J is TRBJ1-3; 8 bases line up with TRBD1. The germline V gene encodes CDR1 DFQATT and CDR2 SNEGSKA (reference sequence). The V segment lost 2 bases and the J segment 2 bases; nucleotides outside the gene matches: 8. CDR3 length: 16 amino acids. CDR3 amino acids: CSARSGGTGAGNTIYF. In DNA, the CDR3 is TGCAGTGCTAGAAGTGGTGGGACAGGCGCTGGAAACACCATATATTTT.

On this clonotype: Being one base from a much bigger clone, this may be a read error. J is TRBJ2-3 and V is TRBV13; D not resolved. The CDR3 sequence is 13 residues long. Germline CDR1 PRHDT, CDR2 FYEKMQ (reference sequence). The CDR3 region has the DNA TGTGCCAGCGGCTTAGGTGAGGCAGATACGCAGTATTTT. Its protein product is CASGLGEADTQYF.

The rearrangement uses TRBV5-4 and TRBJ2-7, with D uncertain. Germline loops: CDR1 SGHNT, CDR2 YYREEE (reference sequence). The CDR3 has 14 residues. V was pared by 0 bases and J by 2 bases, with 9 bases between. In DNA, the CDR3 is TGTGCCAGCAGCTTGGCCGGTCCCCCCTACGAGCAGTACTTC. It encodes CASSLAGPPYEQYF.

J is TRBJ2-5 and V is TRBV5-1; 8 bases line up with TRBD2. The germline CDR1 and CDR2 sequences are SGHRS and YFSETQ. J lost 7 bases, V lost 2 bases, and 13 bases had no gene match. This CDR3 spans 16 amino acids. The CDR3 loop reads CASSFPRAGGFLTQYF. The CDR3 nucleotides read TGCGCCAGCAGCTTCCCCAGGGCGGGGGGCTTTTTGACCCAGTACTTC.

This clonotype occurred a few times. The chain links TRBV6-5 to TRBJ2-4; D may correspond to TRBD1 or TRBD2 (6 bases each). This CDR3 has 12 residues. Germline CDR1 reads MNHEY; CDR2 reads SVGAGI. Trimming pared 2 bases from V and 13 bases from J, leaving 12 bases between. The CDR3 protein is CASSYGRGPQYF. The CDR3 region has the DNA TGTGCCAGCAGTTACGGACGGGGGCCCCAGTACTTC.

This clonotype was seen a few times. The chain couples TRBV20-1 to TRBJ2-5, with 13 bases fitting TRBD2. The CDR3 length is 17 residues. With V trimmed by 4 bases and J by 2 bases, 10 bases remained unmatched. Germline V gene lookup returns CDR1 DFQATT and CDR2 SNEGSKA (reference sequence). DNA for the CDR3: TGCAGTGCTAAAGCGCCCGTACTAGCGGGGGGGCAAGAGACCCAGTACTTC. This encodes CSAKAPVLAGGQETQYF.

This clonotype has more than one count but fewer than ten. The chain has TRBV10-3 and TRBJ1-1; D unclear. CDR1 ENHRY and CDR2 SYGVKD come from the germline V gene. The CDR3 is 13 residues long. The V end was cut by 6 bases, the J end by 1 base, with 9 bases between. The CDR3 loop is CAISPSQNTEAFF. The CDR3, as DNA: TGTGCCATCAGCCCCAGCCAGAACACTGAAGCTTTCTTT.